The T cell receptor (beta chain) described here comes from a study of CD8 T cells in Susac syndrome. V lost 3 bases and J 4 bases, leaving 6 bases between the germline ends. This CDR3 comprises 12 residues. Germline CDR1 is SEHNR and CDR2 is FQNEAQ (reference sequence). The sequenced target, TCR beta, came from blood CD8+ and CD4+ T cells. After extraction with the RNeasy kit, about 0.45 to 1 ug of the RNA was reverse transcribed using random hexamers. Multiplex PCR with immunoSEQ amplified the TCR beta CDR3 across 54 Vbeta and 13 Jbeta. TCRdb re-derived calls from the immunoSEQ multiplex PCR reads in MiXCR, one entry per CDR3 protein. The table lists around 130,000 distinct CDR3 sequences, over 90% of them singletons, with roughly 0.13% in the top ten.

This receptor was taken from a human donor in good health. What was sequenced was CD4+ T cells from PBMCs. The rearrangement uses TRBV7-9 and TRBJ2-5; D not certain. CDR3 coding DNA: TGTGCCAGCAGCTTTACGGCAGAGACCCAGTACTTC. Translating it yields CASSFTAETQYF.